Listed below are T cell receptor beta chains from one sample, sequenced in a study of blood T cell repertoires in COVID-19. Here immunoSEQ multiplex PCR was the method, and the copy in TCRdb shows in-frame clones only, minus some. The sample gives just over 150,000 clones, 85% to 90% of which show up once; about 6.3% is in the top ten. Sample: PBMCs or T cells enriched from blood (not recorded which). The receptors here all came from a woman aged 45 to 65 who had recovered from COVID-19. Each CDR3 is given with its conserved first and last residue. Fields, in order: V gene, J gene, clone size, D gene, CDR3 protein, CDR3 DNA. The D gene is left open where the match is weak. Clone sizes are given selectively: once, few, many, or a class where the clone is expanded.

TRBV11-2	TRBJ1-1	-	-	CASSQYGRSGLGAFF	TGTGCCAGCAGCCAGTACGGGAGGTCGGGGTTGGGAGCTTTCTTT
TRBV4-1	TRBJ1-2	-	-	CASSQGELYGYTF	TGCGCCAGCAGCCAAGGAGAACTCTATGGCTACACCTTC
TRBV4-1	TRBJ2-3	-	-	CASSQARGSSTDTQYF	TGCGCCAGCAGCCAAGCCAGGGGTTCTAGCACAGATACGCAGTATTTT
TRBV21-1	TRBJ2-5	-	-	CASSPKLREASKTQYF	TGTGCCAGCAGCCCAAAGCTTCGAGAAGCATCCAAGACCCAGTACTTC
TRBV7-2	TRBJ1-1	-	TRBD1	CASSLGTGGANRPFF	TGTGCCAGCAGCTTAGGGACAGGGGGCGCGAATCGGCCTTTCTTT
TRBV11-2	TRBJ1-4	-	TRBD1	CASSWDRGGEKLFF	TGTGCCAGCAGCTGGGACAGGGGGGGGGAAAAACTGTTTTTT
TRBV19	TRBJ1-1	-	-	CASRAWTVVGEAFF	TGTGCCAGTAGGGCCTGGACAGTCGTGGGCGAAGCTTTCTTT
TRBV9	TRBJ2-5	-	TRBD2	CASSGGLGQETQYF	TGTGCCAGCAGCGGGGGACTAGGTCAAGAGACCCAGTACTTC
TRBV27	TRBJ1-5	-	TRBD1	CASIPEPPGQGSNQPQHF	TGTGCCAGCATCCCGGAACCCCCGGGACAGGGAAGCAATCAGCCCCAGCATTTT
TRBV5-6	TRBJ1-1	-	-	CASSLAITEAFF	TGTGCCAGCAGCTTAGCGATCACTGAAGCTTTCTTT
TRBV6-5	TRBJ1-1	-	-	CASERIAEAFF	TGTGCCAGCGAGAGGATCGCTGAAGCTTTCTTT
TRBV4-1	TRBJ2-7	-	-	CASSQERSGVEQYF	TGCGCCAGCAGCCAAGAACGATCGGGGGTCGAGCAGTACTTC
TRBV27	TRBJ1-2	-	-	CASSFRGLDYGYTF	TGTGCCAGCAGTTTCCGGGGTTTGGACTATGGCTACACCTTC
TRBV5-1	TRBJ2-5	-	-	CASSFGVGPQETQYF	TGCGCCAGCAGCTTTGGCGTGGGCCCCCAAGAGACCCAGTACTTC
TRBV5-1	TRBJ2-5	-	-	CASSRSSAQETQYF	TGCGCCAGCAGCCGTTCTAGCGCCCAAGAGACCCAGTACTTC
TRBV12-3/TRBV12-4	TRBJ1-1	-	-	CASSLQGNTEAFF	TGTGCCAGCAGTTTACAGGGGAACACTGAAGCTTTCTTT
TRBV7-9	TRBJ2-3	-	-	CASSLTGTDTQYF	TGTGCCAGCAGCCTGACAGGCACAGATACGCAGTATTTT
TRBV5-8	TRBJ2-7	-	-	CASSFQYEQYF	TGTGCCAGCAGCTTTCAGTACGAGCAGTACTTC
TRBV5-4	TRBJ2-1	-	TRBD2	CASSVGTAGGQDEQFF	TGTGCCAGCAGCGTTGGGACGGCGGGGGGTCAGGATGAGCAGTTCTTC
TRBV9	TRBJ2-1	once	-	CASSDPPGSVNEQFF	TGTGCCAGCAGCGATCCCCCGGGGTCGGTCAATGAGCAGTTCTTC
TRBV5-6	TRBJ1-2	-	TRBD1	CASVRDRGDGYTF	TGTGCCAGCGTGCGGGACAGGGGGGATGGCTACACCTTC
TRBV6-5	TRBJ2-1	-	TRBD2	CASSYYGGADNNEQFF	TGTGCCAGCAGTTACTACGGGGGGGCGGACAACAATGAGCAGTTCTTC
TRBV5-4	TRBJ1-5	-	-	CATGRGGSNQPQHF	TGTGCCACGGGCCGGGGTGGGAGCAATCAGCCCCAGCATTTT
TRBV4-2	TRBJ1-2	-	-	CASSQETEGDGYTF	TGTGCCAGCAGCCAAGAGACGGAGGGAGATGGCTACACCTTC
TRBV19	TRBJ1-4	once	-	CASKRTANPTNEKLFF	TGTGCCAGTAAACGGACAGCCAATCCAACTAATGAAAAACTGTTTTTT
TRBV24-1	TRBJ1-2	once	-	CATSDLMRGYTF	TGTGCCACCAGTGATCTCATGCGGGGCTACACCTTC
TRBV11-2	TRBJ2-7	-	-	CASSLGRVGSYEQYF	TGTGCCAGCAGCTTAGGCAGGGTGGGGTCCTACGAGCAGTACTTC
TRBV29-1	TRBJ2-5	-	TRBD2	CSVVRGGDAETQYF	TGCAGCGTTGTACGTGGGGGGGACGCAGAGACCCAGTACTTC
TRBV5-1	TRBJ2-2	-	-	CASSPQGTGELFF	TGCGCCAGCAGCCCTCAGGGAACCGGGGAGCTGTTTTTT
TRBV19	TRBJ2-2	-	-	CASMLAGYTGELFF	TGTGCCAGTATGCTGGCAGGGTATACCGGGGAGCTGTTTTTT
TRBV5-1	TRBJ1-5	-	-	CASSLGTDNQPQHF	TGCGCCAGCAGCTTGGGGACAGACAATCAGCCCCAGCATTTT
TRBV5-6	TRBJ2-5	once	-	CASSEEGGAAAGQETQYF	TGTGCCAGCAGCGAAGAAGGGGGGGCGGCTGCAGGCCAAGAGACCCAGTACTTC
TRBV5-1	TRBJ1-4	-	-	CASSLGGGGQHEKLFF	TGCGCCAGCAGCTTGGGAGGCGGGGGGCAGCATGAAAAACTGTTTTTT
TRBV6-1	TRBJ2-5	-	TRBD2	CASSEWGSGGARETQYF	TGTGCCAGCAGTGAATGGGGAAGCGGGGGGGCCAGGGAGACCCAGTACTTC
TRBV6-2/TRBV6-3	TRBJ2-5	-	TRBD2	CASSTPGLADQETQYF	TGTGCCAGCAGTACCCCAGGACTAGCGGATCAAGAGACCCAGTACTTC
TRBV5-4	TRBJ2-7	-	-	CASSSGGGDEQYF	TGTGCCAGCAGCTCCGGAGGAGGGGACGAGCAGTACTTC